This T cell receptor beta chain emerged from a study of blood T cells in healthy people across ages. General study results and limits: Leaving the PBMCs unsorted stopped any conclusive comparison of naive versus antigen-experienced cells. Strong correlation existed between TCR beta diversity and naive T cell percentage. Investigators viewed diversity estimates from one million T cells as underestimates, the study reported.

Primed by a sample-barcoded 5' primer and a J-beta primer mix, a second PCR proceeded for roughly 7 to 11 cycles. Each cDNA molecule was tagged by a template-switch adaptor that had 12 random nucleotides. TCRdb used MiXCR to reprocess the 5' RACE reads, holding one entry per CDR3 protein. The repertoire includes 2 million or so distinct CDR3 sequences, about 49% of them detected once, and roughly 2% sits in the top ten. About this clonotype: Its matching antigen is unknown.

The CDR3 covers 13 residues. The V gene lost 3 bases and the J gene lost 5 bases, with 10 bases spanning the gap. The germline V gene encodes CDR1 LNHNV and CDR2 YYDKDF (reference sequence). This chain joins TRBV15 and TRBJ2-5, with D perhaps assigned TRBD1 or TRBD2 (5 bases each). This TCR was sampled from a woman aged 40 to 55 in good health. The sample taken for sequencing was blood. The CDR3 protein is CATSSGAEETQYF. In DNA, the CDR3 is TGTGCCACCAGCAGCGGGGCGGAGGAGACCCAGTACTTC.